The rows below give T cell receptor beta chains drawn from one sample of a study of blood T cell repertoires in COVID-19. The table came from immunoSEQ multiplex PCR; TCRdb's copy has only in-frame clones and leaves some out. This sample has around 240,000 clones; 84% occur once, and the top ten carry under 1.5%. Sequenced: peripheral blood. The receptors were gathered from a woman aged 40 to 50 who had recovered from COVID-19. Each CDR3 is given with its conserved first and last residue. Some rows have no size entry. The others give once, few or many, or a class for an expanded clone.

abundance,j_gene,v_gene,CDR3aa
.,TRBJ1-4,TRBV2,CASSGRTGGMRTTNEKLFF
.,TRBJ2-1,TRBV7-3,CASSLTMNVGQNEQFF
once,TRBJ1-5,TRBV5-5,CASSLGTEFNQPQHF
.,TRBJ2-3,TRBV13,CASSLAGVVTDTQYF
once,TRBJ1-1,TRBV12-3/TRBV12-4,CASSFGGNTEAFF
.,TRBJ2-7,TRBV5-6,CASSLGRGDYEQYF
.,TRBJ1-1,TRBV9,CASSVASSGSEAFF
.,TRBJ2-1,TRBV19,CASSIGGRREQFF
few,TRBJ1-2,TRBV30,CAWRQKGLGYGYTF
.,TRBJ1-2,TRBV6-5,CASSPGQLNYGYTF
.,TRBJ1-1,TRBV7-9,CASSDTQGEEMNTEAFF
.,TRBJ2-1,TRBV7-2,CASSPLAPTHYNEQFF
.,TRBJ2-7,TRBV29-1,CSVATSGGKYF
.,TRBJ2-5,TRBV13,CASSPTSGEETQYF
once,TRBJ2-3,TRBV4-1,CASSQTGGGGATDTQYF
.,TRBJ1-1,TRBV19,CASRLWGGTEAFF
.,TRBJ1-2,TRBV7-8,CASSPRWDKNYGYTF
.,TRBJ2-2,TRBV19,CASSFPPGELFF
few,TRBJ2-7,TRBV5-3,CARSLRPSAGTYEQYF
.,TRBJ2-7,TRBV2,CASSELGGGDEQYF
.,TRBJ1-6,TRBV3-1/TRBV3-2,CASSQEEWAGLGDYNSPLHF
.,TRBJ1-1,TRBV6-5,CACKGGRAEAFF
.,TRBJ1-1,TRBV4-3,CASSQVGAPDIKLEAFF
.,TRBJ2-2,TRBV7-2,CASSLVSRGSALGELFF
.,TRBJ2-2,TRBV7-9,CASSLRDSGELFF
.,TRBJ2-3,TRBV3-1/TRBV3-2,CASSPTWDTQYF
.,TRBJ1-2,TRBV4-2,CASSQGLSGYTF
.,TRBJ2-5,TRBV5-4,CASSLVSNQETQYF
few,TRBJ2-3,TRBV7-8,CASSLGWPTDTQYF
once,TRBJ2-5,TRBV29-1,CSVEDLGGFKTQYF
.,TRBJ1-1,TRBV10-3,CAISEKQGTEAFF
.,TRBJ1-1,TRBV5-6,CASSIGETEAFF
.,TRBJ1-4,TRBV27,CASQNRGDEKLFF
.,TRBJ1-1,TRBV19,CASSSWQNTEAFF
.,TRBJ2-5,TRBV6-1,CASSDLYGGSLGETQYF
.,TRBJ2-3,TRBV28,CASRGSLAGDTDTQYF
.,TRBJ2-1,TRBV18,CASSPQRSSEQFF
.,TRBJ1-1,TRBV19,CASSIVGTAPAEAFF
.,TRBJ2-1,TRBV28,CASSLRQHNEQFF
.,TRBJ1-2,TRBV3-1/TRBV3-2,CASSQVGGQNYGYTF
.,TRBJ2-3,TRBV28,CASTVPGTDTQYF
.,TRBJ2-2,TRBV7-2,CASSTDRVRLITGELFF
few,TRBJ2-2,TRBV10-2,CASSESAPGQGTTGELFF